The entry below describes one TCR beta chain. What antigen it recognizes has not been identified. Unmatched junction bases come to 6, with V trimmed by 7 bases and J by 5 bases. The CDR3 holds 14 amino acids from the cysteine to the phenylalanine. Only the CDR3 region is kept as DNA, spanning 42 bases read in frame from base 1. Based on the germline V gene, the CDR1 and CDR2 sequences are ENHRY and SYGVKD. The record originates from a study of cytomegalovirus exposure and HLA in healthy donors (TCRdb year 2017). About the study as a whole: An earlier analysis of approximately 640 of the donors reported 250 to 300 Gb of sequence data and roughly 110 million unique TCR beta sequences from around 200 million T cells. An early release that covered 500 to 800 HLA-typed donors contained 250 to 350 gigabases of sequencing data and 70 million to 100 million unique TCR sequences. Among the roughly 380 genotyped donors, around 81% belonged to the genetic ancestry cluster associated with self-reported Caucasian donors. The study aimed to test whether signatures of past pathogen exposure could be identified by cataloging public T cell receptors. The study profiled the T cell repertoires of some 610 subjects by immunosequencing and related them to cytomegalovirus serostatus. Along with the roughly 670-subject first cohort, a separate validation cohort of 120 different subjects was used. The study combined high-throughput TCR immunosequencing, statistical association of individual TCRs with disease status, and machine learning to predict cytomegalovirus infection status. To study patterns of TCR occurrence, a later analysis re-analyzed previously published TCR beta repertoires from hundreds of donors and added high-resolution HLA genotyping. Rather than drawing on any new phenotypic data, the later analysis identified candidate immune exposures from TCR beta sequences and the way those sequences occurred across donors. An earlier analysis of about 600 of the donors used high-throughput TCR beta sequencing to judge whether each TCR beta V gene segment behaved as functional or pseudogenic. Donor age, sex, ethnicity and CMV serostatus were compiled alongside the repertoire data. A later genetic analysis used genome-wide SNP genotypes for about 60% of the 666 donors, treating that subset as a discovery cohort. Every discovery cohort repertoire had been produced on one sequencing platform. Class I and class II HLA loci were covered by the typing at four-digit resolution. Typing coverage differed by locus: A, B, C, DRB1 and DQB1 were typed in roughly 629-640 donors, DQA1 in about 550, DPA1 in over 600, and DPB1 in roughly 470. About five DR-DQ haplotypes were treated as single units for association and clustering because of strong linkage in the cohort. On average, 235,054 unique TCR beta nucleotide sequences were sequenced per donor among about 400 genotyped donors of the cohort, with about 17% of those sequences being non-productive. The research as a whole found: The sequencing pipeline was judged likely to have produced a cluster of highly shared sequence variants as a technical artifact. Presence/absence analyses assumed roughly uniform sequencing depth across donors, an assumption that may not hold. According to a later analysis, most CMV-associated TCR beta chains appeared to be HLA-restricted, and the HLA associations seemed to be driven largely by CMV exposure. A total of fewer than 200 TCR beta chains were listed by the study as associated with cytomegalovirus. In a later analysis, TCR association rates were found to vary across HLA loci, with the most associated TCRs seen for DRB1 alleles and the fewest for HLA-C alleles. Compared with equally common non-associated chains, HLA-associated TCR beta chains in a later analysis were more clonally expanded and had lower generation probabilities. The classifier was reported to diagnose cytomegalovirus status with high specificity and sensitivity in both the original and validation cohorts. Across donors, most TCR sequences were observed very rarely, whereas some public TCRs were present in many individuals. The cohort was sequenced for TCR beta chains only, and without alpha or paired-chain data the features that could be detected were limited. Broadly in line with IMGT annotations, most TCR beta V segments showed up in productive rearrangements about 90% or about 30% of the time in an earlier analysis of about 500 of the donors. The earlier analysis of 587 of the donors excluded 15 to 20 rarely observed V segments, including chromosome 9 orphons, because counts were too low. A further reported finding was that TCR beta sequences accurately predicted the HLA-A and HLA-B alleles for most subjects in the first cohort. A later analysis associated about 17,000 TCR beta sequences with specific HLA alleles at a false discovery rate of 0.05. Correlated functional status among segregating V segments might be attributable to linkage disequilibrium, but an unknown experimental factor could not be ruled out. According to a later analysis, parvovirus B19, influenza, CMV and Epstein-Barr virus appeared linked to several top co-occurrence clusters. It was suggested by the authors that the approach could potentially be generalized to other disease states and immunological phenotypes. An association between a missense DCLRE1C variant and V-gene and J-gene trimming of TCR beta chains was found in a later genetic analysis and replicated in an independent cohort. A few of the identified cytomegalovirus-associated TCR beta chains were confirmed in vitro to be specific for cytomegalovirus antigens. When HLA alleles, especially DR and DQ, strongly co-occurred, TCR associations were difficult to assign to individual alleles. Compared with the 666-donor mean, donors in an Asian-associated ancestry cluster had fewer N-insertions in productive TCRs, according to a later genetic analysis. Because HLA typing was unavailable for some donors at each locus, only the typed subset was used in association tests. Because the 87-base-pair reads could not distinguish some IMGT-functional V segments, including TRBV6-2 and TRBV6-3, those segments were excluded. CMV serostatus was the only immune exposure information available for the cohort.

Library method: the immunoSEQ multiplex PCR assay. A mixture of 60 forward primers for TCR Vbeta segments and 13 reverse primers for TCR Jbeta segments was used in the multiplex PCR. The CDR3 region of rearranged TCR beta genes was amplified from genomic DNA with a multiplex PCR assay. On the Illumina HiSeq System, the amplified TCR beta libraries were sequenced as 87-base-pair reads. Per the authors' processing: A later analysis tallied roughly 80 million unique TCR beta chains across the approximately 670 repertoires, and approximately 12 million of those chains were shared by two or more donors. Raw reads were error-corrected and collapsed into unique sequences with a nearest-neighbor algorithm that merged closely related sequences to remove PCR and sequencing errors. To assign V, D and J gene segments, CDR3 sequences were aligned to IMGT reference sequences. For a sequence to be retained, a match of at least six nucleotides to both a V gene segment and a J gene segment was required. Rearrangements were classified as productive when the CDR3 lacked stop codons and remained in frame with V and J, and all other rearrangements were classified as non-productive. CDR3 was defined by IMGT convention, running from the second conserved V-encoded cysteine to the conserved J-encoded phenylalanine. In an earlier analysis of around 570 of the donors, sequences lacking an unambiguous match to a single V gene segment were excluded. An earlier analysis of 587 of the donors called V segments functional above 56.7% productive rearrangements and segregating when the between-donor standard deviation exceeded 5%. To diagnose cytomegalovirus status from the catalog of TCR beta chain sequences, a statistical classification framework was built. In a later analysis, TCR nucleotide sequences were compared against IMGT/GENE-DB human TR gene sequences so that V and J genes could be assigned. Using the TCRdist pipeline, a later analysis assigned CDR3 sequences along with most-parsimonious VDJ recombination scenarios. A later analysis defined each TCR beta chain by its CDR3 amino acid sequence plus V-gene family, and excluded reads lacking a unique V-gene family. In a later analysis, approximately 640 highly shared, low-generation-probability nucleotide sequences were removed to address suspected cross-contamination and a sequencing artifact. In a later analysis, a clonal expansion index was calculated for each public chain from normalized within-repertoire ranks of inferred template counts. In a later analysis, generation probabilities were computed using a VDJ recombination model fitted to out-of-frame rearrangements, and the results were checked against IGoR. Hypergeometric tests were used in a later analysis to score TCR-TCR, TCR-HLA and TCR-CMV co-occurrence, with a repertoire-size bias correction applied to the TCR pairs. To estimate false discovery rates, a later analysis permuted the HLA or CMV assignments 20 times. In a later analysis, co-occurring TCRs were grouped using DBSCAN, and TCRdist sequence similarity was added for clustering within HLA-allele-positive subsets. Co-occurrence clustering excluded repertoires with fewer than 30,000 or more than 120,000 public chains, plus five with anomalous nucleotide sharing. In its TCRdb copy, this immuneACCESS table keeps in-frame sequences only and misses some clones. Where compared with another copy, unresolved V genes explain less than half of these, and the others have no known cause. Clone size and the V and J calls come from that table; the DNA yielded D and trimming. The record for this sample contains roughly 34,000 clones. Jointly, the top ten make up approximately 4.5% of the sample.

The cohort comprised several hundred healthy bone marrow donors. At the time of sampling, every cohort member was nominally healthy, though immune exposures that went unrecorded were likely present. The donor was CMV seropositive and was included in the group of approximately 300 seropositive cohort members. A peripheral blood sample was provided by each donor, and peripheral blood mononuclear cells were used for TCR beta sequencing. Genomic DNA extraction from the blood cell samples was performed with the Qiagen DNeasy Blood Extraction Kit. Recombination joined TRBV10-3 with TRBJ2-1, with 9 middle bases fitting TRBD2. Sequencing input: PBMCs. This TCR derives from a woman aged 40 to 55 in good health and CMV-seropositive. At the DNA level, the sequence is TGTGCCATCACCAAGACTAGCGGCGACAATGAGCAGTTCTTC. Its product reads: CAITKTSGDNEQFF.